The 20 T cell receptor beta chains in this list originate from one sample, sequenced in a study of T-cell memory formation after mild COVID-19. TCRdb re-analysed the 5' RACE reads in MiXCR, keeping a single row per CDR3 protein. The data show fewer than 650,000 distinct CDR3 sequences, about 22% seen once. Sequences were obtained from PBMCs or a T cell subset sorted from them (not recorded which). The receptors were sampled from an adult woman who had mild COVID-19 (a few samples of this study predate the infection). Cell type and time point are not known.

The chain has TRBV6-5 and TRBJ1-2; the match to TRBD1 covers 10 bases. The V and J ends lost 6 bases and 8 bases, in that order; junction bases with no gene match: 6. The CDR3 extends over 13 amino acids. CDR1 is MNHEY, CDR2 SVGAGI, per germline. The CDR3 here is CASRSTGGEGYTF. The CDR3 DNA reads TGTGCCAGCAGATCGACAGGGGGCGAAGGCTACACCTTC.

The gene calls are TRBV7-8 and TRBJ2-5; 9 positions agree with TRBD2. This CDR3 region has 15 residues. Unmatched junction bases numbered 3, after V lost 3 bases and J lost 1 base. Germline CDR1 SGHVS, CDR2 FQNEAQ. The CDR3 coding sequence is TGTGCCAGCAGCTTCGGCGGGAGGGGCCAAGAGACCCAGTACTTC. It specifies CASSFGGRGQETQYF.

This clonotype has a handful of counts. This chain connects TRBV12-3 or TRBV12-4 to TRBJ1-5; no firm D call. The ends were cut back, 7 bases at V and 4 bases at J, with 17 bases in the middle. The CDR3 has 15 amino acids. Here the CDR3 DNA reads TGTGCCAGCACCCGTGTGGCAGGTGGAAATCAGCCCCAGCATTTT. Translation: CASTRVAGGNQPQHF.

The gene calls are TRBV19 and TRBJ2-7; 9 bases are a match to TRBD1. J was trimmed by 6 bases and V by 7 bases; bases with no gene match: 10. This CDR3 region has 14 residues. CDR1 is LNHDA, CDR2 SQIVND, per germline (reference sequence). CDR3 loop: CASTIGQGLGEQYF. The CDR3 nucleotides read TGTGCCAGTACCATCGGACAGGGGCTGGGCGAGCAGTACTTC.

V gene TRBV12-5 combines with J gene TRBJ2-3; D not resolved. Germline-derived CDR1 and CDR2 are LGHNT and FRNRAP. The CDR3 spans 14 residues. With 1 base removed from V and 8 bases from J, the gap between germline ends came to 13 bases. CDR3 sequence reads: CASGLATAVGTQYF. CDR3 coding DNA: TGTGCTAGTGGTTTGGCGACTGCCGTGGGTACGCAGTATTTT.

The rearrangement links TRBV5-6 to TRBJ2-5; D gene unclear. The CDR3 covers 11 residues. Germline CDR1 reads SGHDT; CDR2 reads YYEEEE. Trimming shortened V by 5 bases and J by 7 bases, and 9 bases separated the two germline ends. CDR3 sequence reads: CASRRTGTQYF. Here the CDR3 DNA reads TGTGCCAGCAGGAGGACCGGGACCCAGTACTTC. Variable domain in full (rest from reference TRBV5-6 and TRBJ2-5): DAGVTQSPTHLIKTRGQQVTLRCSPKSGHDTVSWYQQALGQGPQFIFQYYEEEERQRGNFPDRFSGHQFPNYSSELNVNALLLGDSALYLCASRRTGTQYFGPGTRLLVL.

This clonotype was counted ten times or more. CDR3: CASSLIGNTEAFF. The CDR3 bases are TGTGCCAGCAGCCTGATAGGGAACACTGAAGCTTTCTTT. This rearrangement joins TRBV12-3 or TRBV12-4 to TRBJ1-1; D is ambiguous. The CDR3 covers 13 residues. Trimming stripped 6 bases from V and 1 base from J, with 9 bases between.

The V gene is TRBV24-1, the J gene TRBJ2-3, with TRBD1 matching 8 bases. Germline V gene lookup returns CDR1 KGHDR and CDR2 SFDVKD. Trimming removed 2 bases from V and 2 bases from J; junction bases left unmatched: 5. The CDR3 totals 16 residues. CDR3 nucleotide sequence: TGTGCCACCAGTGATTGGGGACAGGAGATCACAGATACGCAGTATTTT. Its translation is CATSDWGQEITDTQYF.

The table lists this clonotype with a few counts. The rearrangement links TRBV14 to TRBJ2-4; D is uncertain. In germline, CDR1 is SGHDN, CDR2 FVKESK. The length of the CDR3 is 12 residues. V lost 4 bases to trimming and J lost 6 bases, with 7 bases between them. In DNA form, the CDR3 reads TGTGCCAGCAGCCCAGACCGAAACATTCAGTACTTC. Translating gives CASSPDRNIQYF.

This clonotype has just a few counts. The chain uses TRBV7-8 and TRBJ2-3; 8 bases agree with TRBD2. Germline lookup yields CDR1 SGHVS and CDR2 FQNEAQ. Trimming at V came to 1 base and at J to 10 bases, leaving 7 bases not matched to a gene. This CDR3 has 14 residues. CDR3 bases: TGTGCCAGCAGCTTAGACGGACTAGCTTTTGCGCAGTATTTT. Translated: CASSLDGLAFAQYF.

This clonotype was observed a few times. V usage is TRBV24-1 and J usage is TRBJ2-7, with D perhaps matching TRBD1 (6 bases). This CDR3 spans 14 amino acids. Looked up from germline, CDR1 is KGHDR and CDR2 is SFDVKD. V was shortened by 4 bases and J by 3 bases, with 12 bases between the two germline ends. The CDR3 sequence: CATSERQDSYEQYF. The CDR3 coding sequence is TGTGCCACCAGTGAGAGACAGGATAGCTACGAGCAGTACTTC.

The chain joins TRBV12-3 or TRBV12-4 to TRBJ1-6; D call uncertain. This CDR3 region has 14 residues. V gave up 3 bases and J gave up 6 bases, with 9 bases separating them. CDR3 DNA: TGTGCCAGCAGTTTTTCGGAGACTAATTCACCCCTCCACTTT. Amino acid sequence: CASSFSETNSPLHF.

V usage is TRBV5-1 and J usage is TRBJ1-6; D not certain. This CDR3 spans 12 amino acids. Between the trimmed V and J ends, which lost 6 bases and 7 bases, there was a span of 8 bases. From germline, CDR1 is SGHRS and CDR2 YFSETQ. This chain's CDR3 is CASTTGNSPLHF. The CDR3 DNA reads TGCGCCAGCACGACGGGAAATTCACCCCTCCACTTT.

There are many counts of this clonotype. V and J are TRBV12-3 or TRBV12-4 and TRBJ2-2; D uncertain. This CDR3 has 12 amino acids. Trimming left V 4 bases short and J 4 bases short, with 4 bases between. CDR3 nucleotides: TGTGCCAGCAGTTACTCCACCGGGGAGCTGTTTTTT. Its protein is CASSYSTGELFF.

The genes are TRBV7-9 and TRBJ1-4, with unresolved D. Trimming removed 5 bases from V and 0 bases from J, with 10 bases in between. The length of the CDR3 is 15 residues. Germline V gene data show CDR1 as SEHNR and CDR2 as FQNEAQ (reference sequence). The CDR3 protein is CASSPYSATNEKLFF. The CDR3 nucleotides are TGTGCCAGCAGCCCCTACTCGGCAACTAATGAAAAACTGTTTTTT. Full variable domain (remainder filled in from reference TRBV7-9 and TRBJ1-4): DTGVSQNPRHKITKRGQNVTFRCDPISEHNRLYWYRQTLGQGPEFLTYFQNEAQLEKSRLLSDRFSAERPKGSFSTLEIQRTEQGDSAMYLCASSPYSATNEKLFFGSGTQLSVL.

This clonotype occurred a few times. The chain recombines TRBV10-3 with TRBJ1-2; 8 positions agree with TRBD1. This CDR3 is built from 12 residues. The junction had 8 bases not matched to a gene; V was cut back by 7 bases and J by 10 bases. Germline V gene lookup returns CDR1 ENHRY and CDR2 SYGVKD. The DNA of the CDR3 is TGTGCCATCACTACTACAGGGGGGAACTACACCTTC. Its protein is CAITTTGGNYTF.

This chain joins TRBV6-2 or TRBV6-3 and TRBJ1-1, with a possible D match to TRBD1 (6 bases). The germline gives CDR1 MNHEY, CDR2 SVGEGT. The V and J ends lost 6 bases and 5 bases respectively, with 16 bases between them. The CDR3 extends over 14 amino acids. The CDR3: CASSTGGQRTEAFF. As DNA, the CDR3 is TGTGCCAGCAGCACCGGGGGACAAAGGACTGAAGCTTTCTTT.

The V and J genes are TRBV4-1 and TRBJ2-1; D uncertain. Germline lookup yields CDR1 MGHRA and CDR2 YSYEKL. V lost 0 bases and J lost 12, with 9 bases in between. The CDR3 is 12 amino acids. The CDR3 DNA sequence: TGCGCCAGCAGCCAAGATCTAGATGTGCAGTTCTTC. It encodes CASSQDLDVQFF.

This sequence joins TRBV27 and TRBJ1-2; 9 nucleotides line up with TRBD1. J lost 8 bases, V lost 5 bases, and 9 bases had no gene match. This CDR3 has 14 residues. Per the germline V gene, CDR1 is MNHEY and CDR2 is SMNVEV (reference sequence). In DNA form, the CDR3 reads TGTGCCAGCAGTGGGGGGACAGGGCAACTGGGCTACACCTTC. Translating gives CASSGGTGQLGYTF.

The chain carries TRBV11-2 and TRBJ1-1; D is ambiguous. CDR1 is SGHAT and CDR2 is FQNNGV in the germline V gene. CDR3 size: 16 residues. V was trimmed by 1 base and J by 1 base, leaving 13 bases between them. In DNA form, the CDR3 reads TGTGCCAGCAGCTTAGGTGGTTGGGTACCGAACACTGAAGCTTTCTTT. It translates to CASSLGGWVPNTEAFF.